The 16 T cell receptor beta chains in this list originate from one sample, sequenced in a study of blood T cell repertoires in COVID-19. Repertoires were generated with immunoSEQ multiplex PCR, while TCRdb's copy carries only in-frame clones and drops some. The sample contains some 15,000 clones, about 89% of which appear only once. Sequenced input: peripheral blood. The receptors were gathered from a woman aged 70-85 years in a cohort sampled during active or convalescent COVID-19.

This clone was seen a few times. The V gene is TRBV29-1, the J gene TRBJ1-3; no clear D. Germline V gene lookup returns CDR1 SQVTM and CDR2 ANQGSEA. V was cut by 4 bases and J by 1 base, with 5 bases left in between. CDR3 length: 12 residues. The CDR3: CSVVRSGNTIYF. The CDR3 bases are TGCAGCGTTGTTCGTTCTGGAAACACCATATATTTT. Filled out from reference TRBV29-1 and TRBJ1-3, the complete variable domain reads SAVISQKPSRDICQRGTSLTIQCQVDSQVTMMFWYRQQPGQSLTLIATANQGSEATYESGFVIDKFPISRPNLTFSTLTVSNMSPEDSSIYLCSVVRSGNTIYFGEGSWLTVV.

The chain combines TRBV5-1 with TRBJ1-2; TRBD1 matches 7 bases. This CDR3 comprises 14 residues. Germline V gene lookup returns CDR1 SGHRS and CDR2 YFSETQ. V trimming: 3 bases; J trimming: 3 bases; junction bases outside the gene matches: 5. CDR3 nucleotide sequence: TGCGCCAGCAGCTGGGGACAGCTCGACTATGGCTACACCTTC. It specifies CASSWGQLDYGYTF.

The chain combines TRBV18 with TRBJ2-1; a possible D gene is TRBD1 (5 bases). The CDR3 totals 16 residues. Looked up from germline, CDR1 is KGHSH and CDR2 is LQKENI. Trimming removed 6 bases from V and 2 bases from J, with 17 bases in between. The CDR3 sequence is CASSTTAKRTYNEQFF. DNA of the CDR3: TGTGCCAGCTCCACGACAGCAAAACGGACCTACAATGAGCAGTTCTTC.

In regard to this clone: Different DNA sequences within this sample yield the same CDR3. The chain combines TRBV7-2 with TRBJ1-4, with D perhaps TRBD1 (5 bases). V lost 5 bases and J lost 5, with 9 bases in between. The CDR3 length is 13 residues. In germline, CDR1 is SGHTA, CDR2 FQGNSA. In DNA, the CDR3 is TGTGCCAGCAGCCCCCAGGGCAATGAAAAACTGTTTTTT. Amino acid sequence: CASSPQGNEKLFF.

This chain joins TRBV4-3 and TRBJ1-2; 8 nucleotides agree with TRBD1. Germline CDR1 reads LGHNA; CDR2 reads YSLEER. Trimming cost V 0 bases and J 8 bases; bases outside gene matches: 8. CDR3 size: 15 residues. CDR3 sequence reads: CASSQDGTGRWGYTF. CDR3 DNA sequence: TGCGCCAGCAGCCAAGACGGGACAGGAAGGTGGGGCTACACCTTC.

The CDR3: CASSLLAGGIETQYF. The CDR3 DNA is TGTGCCAGCAGTTTGTTAGCGGGGGGGATAGAGACCCAGTACTTC. The genes are TRBV28 and TRBJ2-5, with 11 bases lining up with TRBD2. Per the germline V gene, CDR1 is MDHEN and CDR2 is SYDVKM. The CDR3 length is 15 residues. J gave up 4 bases and V 3 bases, and 4 bases lay outside the gene matches.

A few counts support this clone. This sequence joins TRBV14 and TRBJ1-2, with 11 bases fitting TRBD1. The ends lost 4 bases at V and 8 bases at J; junction bases unmatched: 6. The CDR3 runs 14 residues. Germline V gene sequence: CDR1 SGHDN, CDR2 FVKESK. The CDR3 protein is CASSRRTGGLGYTF. The CDR3 bases are TGTGCCAGCAGCCGTCGGACAGGGGGCTTGGGCTACACCTTC. Filled out from reference TRBV14 and TRBJ1-2, the complete variable domain reads EAGVTQFPSHSVIEKGQTVTLRCDPISGHDNLYWYRRVMGKEIKFLLHFVKESKQDESGMPNNRFLAERTGGTYSTLKVQPAELEDSGVYFCASSRRTGGLGYTFGSGTRLTVV.

The CDR3 DNA reads TGTGCCAGCAGCCCCTTCCTCGGGGGACGTAACACTGAAGCTTTCTTT. Its protein product is CASSPFLGGRNTEAFF. The rearrangement uses TRBV9 and TRBJ1-1, with D possibly TRBD1 on 5 matching bases. This CDR3 comprises 16 residues. Looked up from germline, CDR1 is SGDLS and CDR2 is YYNGEE. Trimming took 4 bases from V and 2 from J, leaving 18 bases between them.

This clone is a singleton in its sample. The chain carries TRBV28 and TRBJ2-5; a weak D match, TRBD2 (5 bases). The CDR3 covers 13 residues. Trimming removed 1 base at V and 5 bases at J, with 8 bases between. The germline gives CDR1 MDHEN, CDR2 SYDVKM. The CDR3 bases are TGTGCCAGCAGTTTATACGGGGAGGAGACCCAGTACTTC. Translating gives CASSLYGEETQYF.

This rearrangement joins TRBV5-5 to TRBJ2-2, with TRBD2 identical over 7 bases. Germline V gene sequence: CDR1 SGHKS, CDR2 YYEKEE (reference sequence). J was trimmed by 2 bases and V by 7 bases; bases with no gene match: 8. The CDR3 contains 15 residues. The CDR3 DNA reads TGTGCCAGCGGGGAGAGCGGGACCAACACCGGGGAGCTGTTTTTT. Protein sequence: CASGESGTNTGELFF.

The rearrangement links TRBV19 to TRBJ1-6, with 7 nucleotides matching TRBD1. This CDR3 is built from 14 residues. CDR1 is LNHDA, CDR2 SQIVND, per germline (reference sequence). With 7 bases clipped from V and 7 bases from J, the junction kept 7 bases outside the gene matches. CDR3 sequence reads: CASTGRGNNSPLHF. The CDR3 DNA sequence: TGTGCCAGTACTGGCAGGGGGAACAATTCACCCCTCCACTTT.

This chain links TRBV6-6 with TRBJ2-2, with 7 nucleotides matching TRBD2. Germline V gene sequence: CDR1 MNHNY, CDR2 SVGAGI (reference sequence). J gave up 7 bases and V 6 bases, and 5 bases lay outside the gene matches. The CDR3 spans 13 residues. CDR3 bases: TGTGCCAGCAGCTCCGGACTAGTCGGGGAGCTGTTTTTT. Its translation is CASSSGLVGELFF.

CDR3: CASSLEATSPPGELFF. DNA for the CDR3: TGTGCCAGCAGCTTGGAGGCGACTAGCCCCCCCGGGGAGCTGTTTTTT. V is TRBV7-2 and J is TRBJ2-2, with 7 bases aligning to TRBD2. The CDR3 contains 16 residues. V trimming: 3 bases; J trimming: 6 bases; junction bases outside the gene matches: 10. Germline assignment: CDR1 SGHTA and CDR2 FQGNSA.

The J gene is TRBJ2-1, the V gene TRBV7-9; TRBD2 agrees at 11 bases. The length of the CDR3 is 17 residues. V lost 3 bases and J lost 1; bases outside the gene matches: 5. Germline CDR1 SEHNR, CDR2 FQNEAQ (reference sequence). The CDR3 bases are TGTGCCAGCAGCTTTCCTCCTAGCGGGGGGTCCTACAATGAGCAGTTCTTC. As protein: CASSFPPSGGSYNEQFF.

The chain has TRBV5-1 and TRBJ2-3, with 9 bases lining up with TRBD2. CDR1 and CDR2 from the germline V gene are SGHRS and YFSETQ. V gave up 3 bases and J gave up 0 bases; unmatched junction bases: 5. The CDR3 consists of 16 residues. DNA of the CDR3: TGCGCCAGCAGCTATCTAGCGGGGATAAGCACAGATACGCAGTATTTT. This sequence encodes CASSYLAGISTDTQYF. The variable domain in full, completed from reference TRBV5-1 and TRBJ2-3, reads KAGVTQTPRYLIKTRGQQVTLSCSPISGHRSVSWYQQTPGQGLQFLFEYFSETQRNKGNFPGRFSGRQFSNSRSEMNVSTLELGDSALYLCASSYLAGISTDTQYFGPGTRLTVL.

The chain uses TRBV7-8 and TRBJ2-3, with TRBD2 matching 16 bases. CDR3 length: 17 residues. CDR1 and CDR2 (germline): SGHVS, FQNEAQ. Trimming cost V 5 bases and J 2 bases; bases outside gene matches: 4. CDR3 protein: CASSTGLAGGPTDTQYF. The CDR3 nucleotides are TGTGCCAGCAGCACGGGACTAGCGGGGGGGCCCACAGATACGCAGTATTTT.